Below, 3 T cell receptor beta chains from the same sample are listed, as sequenced in a study of T-cell memory formation after mild COVID-19. MiXCR was run by TCRdb on the 5' RACE reads, yielding one entry per CDR3 protein. This sample has fewer than 200,000 distinct CDR3 sequences, with over 20% found just once. The sequenced material came from PBMCs or a T cell subset sorted from them (not recorded which). Receptors were obtained from an adult woman who had mild COVID-19 (a few samples of this study predate the infection). Cell type and time point are not known.

The chain combines TRBV19 with TRBJ2-7; tentatively, D is TRBD2 (6 bases). V was clipped by 3 bases and J by 3 bases, with 9 bases between them. The germline V gene has CDR1 LNHDA and CDR2 SQIVND (reference sequence). The CDR3 length is 13 residues. CDR3: CASSIGGDYEQYF. The CDR3, as DNA: TGTGCCAGTAGTATCGGGGGTGACTACGAGCAGTACTTC. Full variable domain (rest looked up from reference TRBV19 and TRBJ2-7): DGGITQSPKYLFRKEGQNVTLSCEQNLNHDAMYWYRQDPGQGLRLIYYSQIVNDFQKGDIAEGYSVSREKKESFPLTVTSAQKNPTAFYLCASSIGGDYEQYFGPGTRLTVT.

V usage is TRBV29-1 and J usage is TRBJ1-2; D perhaps matches TRBD1 (5 bases). In germline, CDR1 is SQVTM, CDR2 ANQGSEA. CDR3 length equals 13 residues. V was pared by 3 bases and J by 4 bases, with 12 bases between. CDR3 nucleotide sequence: TGCAGCGTTGACGAAGGGGTTTCCTATGGCTACACCTTC. Its protein product is CSVDEGVSYGYTF.

This clonotype showed up just a few times. The chain carries TRBV12-3 or TRBV12-4 and TRBJ2-1; TRBD2 agrees at 10 bases. V shed 5 bases, J shed 7 bases, and the junction held 8 bases outside the gene matches. The CDR3 totals 15 residues. CDR3 in amino acids: CASSTSGVEHNEQFF. The CDR3 coding sequence is TGTGCCAGCAGTACTAGCGGGGTGGAGCATAATGAGCAGTTCTTC.